This entry describes one TCR beta chain. Antigen: not known. Unique molecular identifiers were used in preparing the TCRbeta library. TCRdb passed the PCR reads through MiXCR, listing each CDR3 protein once. Found here are approximately 980,000 distinct CDR3 sequences, roughly 31% of them singletons; the top ten hold 28%. This sample was taken from a study of T-cell reconstitution after alpha-beta-depleted transplantation in children. Study-level findings and limits: Reports say that about two months after transplant, the alpha-beta T cells came out of several hundred graft clones that had expanded. Some patients owed their high day-60 TCRbeta diversity to surviving recipient T cells and thymic progenitors. T-cell counts and diversity were attributed mostly to newly produced T cells one year after transplant.

The germline CDR1 and CDR2 sequences are DFQATT and SNEGSKA (reference sequence). V lost 6 bases, J lost 3 bases, and 2 bases stayed unmatched. There are 12 residues in the CDR3. Here the sequenced sample was PBMCs, mostly from graft donor cells, taken 360 days after TCRalphabeta/CD19-depleted stem cell transplant. J is TRBJ2-3 and V is TRBV20-1; 8 bases map to TRBD2. The TCR comes from a boy in the first two years of life who had a stem cell transplant for SCID, so the T cells may come from the graft donor. CDR3 sequence (DNA): TGCAGTGCAGCGGGGGTGACAGATACGCAGTATTTT. Translating gives CSAAGVTDTQYF.